This TCR beta chain originates from a study of blood T cell repertoires in COVID-19. Whole-study context: Nucleic acid was either cDNA or gDNA, and it came from T cells, B-cell-depleted T cells, or PBMCs.

TCRdb's copy holds only in-frame clones and misses some; the assay was immunoSEQ multiplex PCR. The data contain 190,000 or so clones, approximately 90% of them singletons. The CDR3 runs 14 residues. Trimming cost V 4 bases and J 7 bases, with 16 bases left between them. The V gene's germline CDR1 is MNHEY and CDR2 SVGEGT. The sequence was collected from a woman in her twenties or thirties with acute or convalescent COVID-19. Sequencing input: peripheral blood. The rearrangement links TRBV6-2 or TRBV6-3 to TRBJ2-5, with D unresolved. The CDR3 DNA reads as TGTGCCAGCAGTTTCCACCCGACAATAGTGACCCAGTACTTC. Its translation is CASSFHPTIVTQYF.